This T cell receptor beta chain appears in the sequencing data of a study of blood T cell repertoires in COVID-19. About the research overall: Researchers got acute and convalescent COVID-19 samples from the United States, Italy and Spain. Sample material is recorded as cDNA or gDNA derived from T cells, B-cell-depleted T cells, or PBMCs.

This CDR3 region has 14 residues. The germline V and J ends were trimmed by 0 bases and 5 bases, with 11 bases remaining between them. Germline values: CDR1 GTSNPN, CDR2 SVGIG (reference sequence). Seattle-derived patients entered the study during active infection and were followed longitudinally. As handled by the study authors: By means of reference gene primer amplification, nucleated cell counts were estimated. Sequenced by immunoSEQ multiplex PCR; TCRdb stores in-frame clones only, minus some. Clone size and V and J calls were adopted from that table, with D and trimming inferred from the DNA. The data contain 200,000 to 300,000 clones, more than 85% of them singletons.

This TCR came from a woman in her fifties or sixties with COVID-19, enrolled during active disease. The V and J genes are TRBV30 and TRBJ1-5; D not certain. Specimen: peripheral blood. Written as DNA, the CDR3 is TGTGCCTGGAGTGTAGGAGGTCCGCATCAGCCCCAGCATTTT. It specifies CAWSVGGPHQPQHF. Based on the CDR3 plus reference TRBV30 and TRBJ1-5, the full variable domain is SQTIHQWPATLVQPVGSPLSLECTVEGTSNPNLYWYRQAAGRGLQLLFYSVGIGQISSEVPQNLSASRPQDRQFILSSKKLLLSDSGFYLCAWSVGGPHQPQHFGDGTRLSIL.